The present TCR beta chain was sequenced within a study of blood T cell repertoires in COVID-19. V lost 0 bases, J lost 0 bases, and 5 bases lay in between. Germline V CDR1 and CDR2: GTSNPN, SVGIG (reference sequence). There are 14 residues in the CDR3. Clones were read by immunoSEQ multiplex PCR, and TCRdb kept only the in-frame ones, dropping some. The profile shows more than 100,000 clones, roughly 85% of them singletons. The chain carries TRBV30 and TRBJ1-4; unclear D gene. Sequenced input: peripheral blood. The TCR originated in a man aged 80 or over with acute or convalescent COVID-19. CDR3 sequence: CAWSVQSTNEKLFF. CDR3 sequence (DNA): TGTGCCTGGAGTGTACAATCAACTAATGAAAAACTGTTTTTT.